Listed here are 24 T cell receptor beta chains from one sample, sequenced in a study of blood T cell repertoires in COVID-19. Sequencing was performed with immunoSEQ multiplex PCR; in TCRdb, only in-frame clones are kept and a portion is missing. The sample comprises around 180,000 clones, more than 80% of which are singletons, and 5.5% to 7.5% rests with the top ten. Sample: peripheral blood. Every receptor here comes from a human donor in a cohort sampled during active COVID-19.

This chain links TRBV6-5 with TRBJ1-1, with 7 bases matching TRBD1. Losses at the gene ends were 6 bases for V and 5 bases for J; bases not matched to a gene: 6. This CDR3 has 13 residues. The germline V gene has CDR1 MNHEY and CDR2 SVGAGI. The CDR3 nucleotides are TGTGCCAGCAGGCTCGACAGGGTAACTGAAGCTTTCTTT. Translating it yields CASRLDRVTEAFF.

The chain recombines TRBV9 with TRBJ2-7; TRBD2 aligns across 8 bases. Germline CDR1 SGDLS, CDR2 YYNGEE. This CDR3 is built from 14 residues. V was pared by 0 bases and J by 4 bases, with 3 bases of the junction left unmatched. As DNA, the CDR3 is TGTGCCAGCAGCGTAGACGGGGGGGTGTACGAGCAGTACTTC. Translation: CASSVDGGVYEQYF. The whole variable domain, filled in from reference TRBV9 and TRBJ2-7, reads DSGVTQTPKHLITATGQRVTLRCSPRSGDLSVYWYQQSLDQGLQFLIQYYNGEERAKGNILERFSAQQFPDLHSELNLSSLELGDSALYFCASSVDGGVYEQYFGPGTRLTVT.

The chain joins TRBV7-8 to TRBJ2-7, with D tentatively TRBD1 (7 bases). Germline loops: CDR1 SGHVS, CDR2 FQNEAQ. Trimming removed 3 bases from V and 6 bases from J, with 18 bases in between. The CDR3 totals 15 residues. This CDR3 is CASSFRWQGGSEQYF. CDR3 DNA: TGTGCCAGCAGCTTTCGCTGGCAGGGGGGTAGCGAGCAGTACTTC.

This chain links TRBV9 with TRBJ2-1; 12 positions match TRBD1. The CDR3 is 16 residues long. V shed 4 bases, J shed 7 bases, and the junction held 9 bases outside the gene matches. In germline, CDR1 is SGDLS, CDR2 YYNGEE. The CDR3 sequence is CASSPQLGQGANEQFF. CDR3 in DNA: TGTGCCAGCAGCCCCCAACTGGGACAGGGGGCAAATGAGCAGTTCTTC.

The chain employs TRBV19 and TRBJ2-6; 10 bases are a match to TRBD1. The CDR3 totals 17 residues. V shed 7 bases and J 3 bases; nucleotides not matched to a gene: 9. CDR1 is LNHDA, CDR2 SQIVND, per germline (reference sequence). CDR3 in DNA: TGTGCCAGTATCTCCGGGACAGGGGTGCGTGGGGCCAACGTCCTGACTTTC. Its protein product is CASISGTGVRGANVLTF.

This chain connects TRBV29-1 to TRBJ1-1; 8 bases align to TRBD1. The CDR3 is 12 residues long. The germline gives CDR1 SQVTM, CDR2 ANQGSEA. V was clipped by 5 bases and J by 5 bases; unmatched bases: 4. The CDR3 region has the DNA TGCAGCGTTTCACAGGGGGGGACTGAAGCTTTCTTT. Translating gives CSVSQGGTEAFF. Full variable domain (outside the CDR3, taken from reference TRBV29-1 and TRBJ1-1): SAVISQKPSRDICQRGTSLTIQCQVDSQVTMMFWYRQQPGQSLTLIATANQGSEATYESGFVIDKFPISRPNLTFSTLTVSNMSPEDSSIYLCSVSQGGTEAFFGQGTRLTVV.

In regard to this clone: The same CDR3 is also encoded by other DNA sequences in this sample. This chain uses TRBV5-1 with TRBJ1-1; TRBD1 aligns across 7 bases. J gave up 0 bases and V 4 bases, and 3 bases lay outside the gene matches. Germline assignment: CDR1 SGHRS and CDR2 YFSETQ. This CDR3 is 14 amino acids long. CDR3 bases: TGCGCCAGCAGCGCGGGACAGTTGAACACTGAAGCTTTCTTT. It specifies CASSAGQLNTEAFF.

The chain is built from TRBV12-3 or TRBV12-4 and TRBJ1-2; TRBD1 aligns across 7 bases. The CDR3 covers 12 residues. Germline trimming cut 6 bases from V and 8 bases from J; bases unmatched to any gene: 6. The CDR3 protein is CASSMGQRGYTF. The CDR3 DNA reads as TGTGCCAGCAGCATGGGACAGCGGGGCTACACCTTC.

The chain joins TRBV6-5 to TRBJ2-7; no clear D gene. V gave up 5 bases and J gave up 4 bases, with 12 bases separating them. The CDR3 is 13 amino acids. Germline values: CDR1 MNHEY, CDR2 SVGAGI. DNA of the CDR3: TGTGCCAGCAGTCTCACTCCAATATACGAGCAGTACTTC. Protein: CASSLTPIYEQYF.

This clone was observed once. The DNA of the CDR3 is TGTGCCAGCAGCCAAGGGGGACTAGCGGGGGGTCTGAGCTCCTACGAGCAGTACTTC. It yields the protein CASSQGGLAGGLSSYEQYF. The chain joins TRBV4-2 to TRBJ2-7; 15 bases match TRBD2. V was pared by 1 base and J by 0 bases, with 7 bases of the junction left unmatched. The CDR3 is 19 amino acids. The germline CDR1 and CDR2 sequences are LGHNA and YNFKEQ.

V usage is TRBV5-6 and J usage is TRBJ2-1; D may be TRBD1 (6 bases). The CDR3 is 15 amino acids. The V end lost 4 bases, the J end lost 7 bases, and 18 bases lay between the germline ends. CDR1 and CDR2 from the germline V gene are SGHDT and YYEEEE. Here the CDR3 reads CASSPGLTGTNEQFF. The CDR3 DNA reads TGTGCCAGCAGCCCAGGATTGACAGGTACGAATGAGCAGTTCTTC. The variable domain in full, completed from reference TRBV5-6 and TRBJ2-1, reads DAGVTQSPTHLIKTRGQQVTLRCSPKSGHDTVSWYQQALGQGPQFIFQYYEEEERQRGNFPDRFSGHQFPNYSSELNVNALLLGDSALYLCASSPGLTGTNEQFFGPGTRLTVL.

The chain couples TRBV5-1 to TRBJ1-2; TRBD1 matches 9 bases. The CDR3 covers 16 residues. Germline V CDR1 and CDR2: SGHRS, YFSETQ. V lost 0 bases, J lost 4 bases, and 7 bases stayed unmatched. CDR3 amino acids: CASSLASQGASYGYTF. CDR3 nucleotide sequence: TGCGCCAGCAGCTTGGCCTCACAGGGGGCGAGCTATGGCTACACCTTC.

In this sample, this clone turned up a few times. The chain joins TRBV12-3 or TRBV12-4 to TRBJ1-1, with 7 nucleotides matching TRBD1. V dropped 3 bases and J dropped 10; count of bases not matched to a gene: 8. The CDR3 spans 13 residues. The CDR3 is CASSFETGDRAFF. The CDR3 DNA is TGTGCCAGCAGTTTTGAAACAGGGGATCGAGCTTTCTTT.

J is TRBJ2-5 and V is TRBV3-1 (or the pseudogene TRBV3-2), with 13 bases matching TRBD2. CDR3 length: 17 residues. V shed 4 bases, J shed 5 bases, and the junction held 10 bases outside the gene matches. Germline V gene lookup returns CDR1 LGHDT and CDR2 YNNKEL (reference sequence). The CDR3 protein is CASSRIGTSGVRETQYF. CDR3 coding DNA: TGTGCCAGCAGCCGCATAGGGACTAGCGGGGTCCGGGAGACCCAGTACTTC.

The CDR3 sequence is CASSQEWGGAVETQYF. CDR3 sequence (DNA): TGTGCCAGCAGCCAAGAGTGGGGGGGGGCGGTAGAGACCCAGTACTTC. The V and J genes are TRBV3-1 (or the pseudogene TRBV3-2) and TRBJ2-5; weak D call: TRBD2 (7 bases). This CDR3 contains 16 residues. V was cut by 0 bases and J by 4 bases, with 15 bases left in between. Germline assignment: CDR1 LGHDT and CDR2 YNNKEL (reference sequence).

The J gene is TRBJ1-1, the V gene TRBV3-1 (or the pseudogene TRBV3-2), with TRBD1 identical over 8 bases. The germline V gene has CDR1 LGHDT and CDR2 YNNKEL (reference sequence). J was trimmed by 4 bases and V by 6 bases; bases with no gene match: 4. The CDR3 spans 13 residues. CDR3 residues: CASSRDRSTEAFF. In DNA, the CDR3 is TGTGCCAGCAGTCGGGACAGGAGCACTGAAGCTTTCTTT.

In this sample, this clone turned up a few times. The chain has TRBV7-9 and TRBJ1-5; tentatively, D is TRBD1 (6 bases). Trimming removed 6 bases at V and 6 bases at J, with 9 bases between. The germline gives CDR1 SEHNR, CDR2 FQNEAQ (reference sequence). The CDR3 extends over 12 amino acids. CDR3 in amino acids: CASSTGSQPQHF. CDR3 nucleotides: TGTGCCAGCAGTACAGGGTCTCAGCCCCAGCATTTT.

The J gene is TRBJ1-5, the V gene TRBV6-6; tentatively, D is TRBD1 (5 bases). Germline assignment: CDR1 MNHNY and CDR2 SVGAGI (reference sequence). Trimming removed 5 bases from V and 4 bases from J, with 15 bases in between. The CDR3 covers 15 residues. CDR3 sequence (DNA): TGTGCCAGCAGTCAGGCCGCCGGGGGAAATCAGCCCCAGCATTTT. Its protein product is CASSQAAGGNQPQHF.

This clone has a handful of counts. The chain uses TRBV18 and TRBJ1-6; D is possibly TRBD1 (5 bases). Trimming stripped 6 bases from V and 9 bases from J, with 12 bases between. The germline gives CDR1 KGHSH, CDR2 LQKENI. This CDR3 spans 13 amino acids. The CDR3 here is CASSGVGGSPLHF. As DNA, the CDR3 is TGTGCCAGCTCGGGGGTCGGGGGTTCACCCCTCCACTTT.

The CDR3 loop is CASSARDRGAGDTQYF. In DNA, the CDR3 is TGCGCCAGCAGCGCACGGGACAGGGGCGCAGGAGATACGCAGTATTTT. The V call is TRBV4-1, the J call TRBJ2-3; the match to TRBD1 covers 10 bases. Losses at the gene ends were 5 bases for V and 5 bases for J; bases not matched to a gene: 10. The CDR3 runs to 16 residues. The germline V gene encodes CDR1 MGHRA and CDR2 YSYEKL.

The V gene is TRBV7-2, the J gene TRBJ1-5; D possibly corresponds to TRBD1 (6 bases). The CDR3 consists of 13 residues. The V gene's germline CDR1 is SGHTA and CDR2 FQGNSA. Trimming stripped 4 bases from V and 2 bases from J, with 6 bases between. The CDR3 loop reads CASSYRGNQPQHF. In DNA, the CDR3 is TGTGCCAGCAGCTACAGGGGCAATCAGCCCCAGCATTTT.

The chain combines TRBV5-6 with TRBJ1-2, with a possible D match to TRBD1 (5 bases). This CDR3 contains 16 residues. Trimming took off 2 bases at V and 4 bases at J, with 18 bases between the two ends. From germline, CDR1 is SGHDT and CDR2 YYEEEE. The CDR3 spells CASSLVPGRGIYGYTF. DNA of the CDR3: TGTGCCAGCAGCTTAGTTCCGGGACGGGGGATCTATGGCTACACCTTC.

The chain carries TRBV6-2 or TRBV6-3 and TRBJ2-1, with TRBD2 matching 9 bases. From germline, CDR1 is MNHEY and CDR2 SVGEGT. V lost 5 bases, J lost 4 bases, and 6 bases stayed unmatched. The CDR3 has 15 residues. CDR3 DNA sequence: TGTGCCAGCAGTCCCCTGGCGGGGGGGTACAATGAGCAGTTCTTC. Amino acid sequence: CASSPLAGGYNEQFF.

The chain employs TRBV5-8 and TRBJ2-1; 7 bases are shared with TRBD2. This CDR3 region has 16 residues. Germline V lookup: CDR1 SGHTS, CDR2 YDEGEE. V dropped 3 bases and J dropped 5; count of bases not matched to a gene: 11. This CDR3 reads CASSWSGDSGHNEQFF. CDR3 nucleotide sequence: TGTGCCAGCAGCTGGTCCGGGGATAGCGGGCACAATGAGCAGTTCTTC.